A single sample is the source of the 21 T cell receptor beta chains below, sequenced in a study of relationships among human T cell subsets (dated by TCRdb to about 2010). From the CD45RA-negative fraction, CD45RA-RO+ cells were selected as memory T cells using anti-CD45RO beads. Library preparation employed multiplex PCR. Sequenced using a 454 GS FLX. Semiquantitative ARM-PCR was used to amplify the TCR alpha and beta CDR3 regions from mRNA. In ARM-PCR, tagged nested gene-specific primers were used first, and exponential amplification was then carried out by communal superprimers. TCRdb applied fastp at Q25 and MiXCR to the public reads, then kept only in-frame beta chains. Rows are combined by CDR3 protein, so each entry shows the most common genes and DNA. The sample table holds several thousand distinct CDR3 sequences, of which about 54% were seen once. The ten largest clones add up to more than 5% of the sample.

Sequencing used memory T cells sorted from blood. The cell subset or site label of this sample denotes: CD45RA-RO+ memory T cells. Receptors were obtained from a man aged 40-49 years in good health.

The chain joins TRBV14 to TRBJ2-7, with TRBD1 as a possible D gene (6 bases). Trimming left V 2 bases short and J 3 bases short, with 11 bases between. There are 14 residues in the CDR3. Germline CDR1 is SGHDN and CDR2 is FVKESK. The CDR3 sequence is CASSQRGTVYEQYF. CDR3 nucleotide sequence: TGTGCCAGCAGCCAAAGGGGGACGGTCTACGAGCAGTACTTC.

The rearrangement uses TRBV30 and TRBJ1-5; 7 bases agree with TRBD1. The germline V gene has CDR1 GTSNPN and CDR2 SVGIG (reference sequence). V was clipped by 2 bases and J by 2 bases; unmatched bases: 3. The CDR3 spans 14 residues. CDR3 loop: CAWSRTGRNQPQHF. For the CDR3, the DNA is TGTGCCTGGAGTCGGACAGGCCGCAATCAGCCCCAGCATTTT.

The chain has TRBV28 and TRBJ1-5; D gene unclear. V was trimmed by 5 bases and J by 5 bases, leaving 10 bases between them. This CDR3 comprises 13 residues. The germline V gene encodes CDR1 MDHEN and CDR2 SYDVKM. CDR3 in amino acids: CASSPEDHQPQHF. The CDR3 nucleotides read TGTGCCAGCAGTCCGGAGGACCATCAGCCCCAGCATTTT. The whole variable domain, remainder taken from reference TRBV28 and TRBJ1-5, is DVKVTQSSRYLVKRTGEKVFLECVQDMDHENMFWYRQDPGLGLRLIYFSYDVKMKEKGDIPEGYSVSREKKERFSLILESASTNQTSMYLCASSPEDHQPQHFGDGTRLSIL.

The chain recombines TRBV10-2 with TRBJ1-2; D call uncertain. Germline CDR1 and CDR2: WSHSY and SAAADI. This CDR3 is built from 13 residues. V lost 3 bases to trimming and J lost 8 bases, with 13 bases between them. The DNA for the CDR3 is TGCGCCAGCAGTGATCTGGGAGATCTAGGCTACACCTTC. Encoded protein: CASSDLGDLGYTF.

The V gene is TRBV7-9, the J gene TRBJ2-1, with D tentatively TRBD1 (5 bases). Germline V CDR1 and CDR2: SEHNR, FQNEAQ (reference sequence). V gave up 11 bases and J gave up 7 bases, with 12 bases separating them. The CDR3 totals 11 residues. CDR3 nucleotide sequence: TGTGCCGGGGCCCAGGGAAATGAGCAGTTCTTC. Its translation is CAGAQGNEQFF.

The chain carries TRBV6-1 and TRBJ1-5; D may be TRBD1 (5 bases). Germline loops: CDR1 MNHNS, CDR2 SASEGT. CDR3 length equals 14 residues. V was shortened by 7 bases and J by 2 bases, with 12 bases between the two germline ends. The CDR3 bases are TGTGCCAGCACCTGGGGACTGGGCAATCAGCCCCAGCATTTT. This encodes CASTWGLGNQPQHF.

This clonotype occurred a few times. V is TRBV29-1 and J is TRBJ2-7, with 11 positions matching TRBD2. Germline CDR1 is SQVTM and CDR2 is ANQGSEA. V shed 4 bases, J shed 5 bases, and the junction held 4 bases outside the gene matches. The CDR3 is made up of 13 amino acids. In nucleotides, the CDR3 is TGCAGCGTTGGACTAGCGGGACGCCACGAGCAGTACTTC. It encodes CSVGLAGRHEQYF.

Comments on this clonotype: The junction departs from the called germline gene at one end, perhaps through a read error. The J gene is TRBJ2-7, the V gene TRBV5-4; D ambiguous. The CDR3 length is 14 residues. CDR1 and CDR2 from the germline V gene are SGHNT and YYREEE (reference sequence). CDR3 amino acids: CASSPRAHSYEQYF. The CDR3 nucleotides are TGCGCCAGCAGCCCCCGGGCCCACTCCTACGAGCAGTACTTC.

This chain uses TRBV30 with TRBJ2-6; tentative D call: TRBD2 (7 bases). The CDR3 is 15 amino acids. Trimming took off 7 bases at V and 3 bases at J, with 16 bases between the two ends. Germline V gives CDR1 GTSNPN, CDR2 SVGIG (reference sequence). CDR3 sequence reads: CASRGAEDGANVLTF. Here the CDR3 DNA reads TGTGCCTCCCGGGGGGCGGAGGATGGGGCCAACGTCCTGACTTTC.

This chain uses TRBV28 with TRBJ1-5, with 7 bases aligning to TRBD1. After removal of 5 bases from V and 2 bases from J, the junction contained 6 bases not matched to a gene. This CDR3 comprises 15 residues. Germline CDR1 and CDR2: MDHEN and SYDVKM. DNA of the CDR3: TGTGCCAGCAGTCTAGGGGGCTCGGGCAATCAGCCCCAGCATTTT. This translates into CASSLGGSGNQPQHF.

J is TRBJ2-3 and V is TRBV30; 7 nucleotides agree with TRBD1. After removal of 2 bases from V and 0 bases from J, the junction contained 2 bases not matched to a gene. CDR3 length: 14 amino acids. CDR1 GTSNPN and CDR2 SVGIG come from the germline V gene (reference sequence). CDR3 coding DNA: TGTGCCTGGAGTACAGGGGCTAGCACAGATACGCAGTATTTT. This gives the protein CAWSTGASTDTQYF.

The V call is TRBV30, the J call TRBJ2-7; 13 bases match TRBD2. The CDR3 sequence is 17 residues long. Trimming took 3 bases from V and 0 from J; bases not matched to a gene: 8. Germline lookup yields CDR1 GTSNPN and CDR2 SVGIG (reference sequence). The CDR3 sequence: CAWRTGTSGKSSYEQYF. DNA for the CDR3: TGTGCCTGGAGGACCGGGACTAGCGGGAAGAGCTCCTACGAGCAGTACTTC.

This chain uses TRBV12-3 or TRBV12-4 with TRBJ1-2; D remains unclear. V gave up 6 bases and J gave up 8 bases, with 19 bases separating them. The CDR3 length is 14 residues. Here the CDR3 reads CASSPLGRLGGYTF. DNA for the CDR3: TGTGCCAGCAGCCCATTGGGCAGGCTCGGGGGCTACACCTTC.

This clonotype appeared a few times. The DNA of the CDR3 is TGTGCCAGCAGCGTGTCGGGACAGAGCAATCAGCCCCAGCATTTT. Encoded protein: CASSVSGQSNQPQHF. The chain has TRBV11-2 and TRBJ1-5; 7 bases agree with TRBD1. This CDR3 is 15 amino acids long. V lost 5 bases to trimming and J lost 1 base; unmatched junction nucleotides: 5. Germline-derived CDR1 and CDR2 are SGHAT and FQNNGV. The variable domain in full, with the rest retrieved from reference TRBV11-2 and TRBJ1-5, is EAGVAQSPRYKIIEKRQSVAFWCNPISGHATLYWYQQILGQGPKLLIQFQNNGVVDDSQLPKDRFSAERLKGVDSTLKIQPAKLEDSAVYLCASSVSGQSNQPQHFGDGTRLSIL.

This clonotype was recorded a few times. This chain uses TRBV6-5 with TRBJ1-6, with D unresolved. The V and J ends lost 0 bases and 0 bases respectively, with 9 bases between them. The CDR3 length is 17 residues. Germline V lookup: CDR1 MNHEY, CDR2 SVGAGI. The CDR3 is CASSYSDRGSYNSPLHF. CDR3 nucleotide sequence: TGTGCCAGCAGTTACTCGGATCGAGGCTCCTATAATTCACCCCTCCACTTT.

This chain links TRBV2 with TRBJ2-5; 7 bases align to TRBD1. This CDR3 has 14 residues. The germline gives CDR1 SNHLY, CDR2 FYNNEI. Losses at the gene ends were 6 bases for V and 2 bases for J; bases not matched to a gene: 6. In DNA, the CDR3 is TGTGCCAGCAGGGGGGACAGTCCACAAGAGACCCAGTACTTC. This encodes CASRGDSPQETQYF.

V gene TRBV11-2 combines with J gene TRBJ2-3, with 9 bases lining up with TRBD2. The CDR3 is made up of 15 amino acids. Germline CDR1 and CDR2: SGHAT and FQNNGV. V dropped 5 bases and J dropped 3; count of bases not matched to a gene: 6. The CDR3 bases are TGTGCCAGCAGCCCCGGCGGGGGGGGTACAGATACGCAGTATTTT. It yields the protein CASSPGGGGTDTQYF.

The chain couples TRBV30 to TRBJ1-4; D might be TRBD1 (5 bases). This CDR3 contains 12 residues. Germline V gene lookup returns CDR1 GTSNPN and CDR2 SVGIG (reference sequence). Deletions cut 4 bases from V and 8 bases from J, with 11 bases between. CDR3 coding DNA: TGTGCCTGGACAGGGTCGAGGGAAAAACTGTTTTTT. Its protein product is CAWTGSREKLFF.

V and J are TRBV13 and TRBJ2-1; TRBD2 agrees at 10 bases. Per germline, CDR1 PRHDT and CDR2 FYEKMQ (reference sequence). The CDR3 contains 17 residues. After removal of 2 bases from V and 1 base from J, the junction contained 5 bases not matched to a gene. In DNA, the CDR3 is TGTGCCAGCAGCTTATCTAGCGGGGGACCATCCTACAATGAGCAGTTCTTC. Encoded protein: CASSLSSGGPSYNEQFF.

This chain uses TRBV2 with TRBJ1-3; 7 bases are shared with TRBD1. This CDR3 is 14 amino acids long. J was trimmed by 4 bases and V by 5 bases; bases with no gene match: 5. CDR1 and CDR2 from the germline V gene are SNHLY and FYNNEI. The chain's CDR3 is CASSYRGTGNTIYF. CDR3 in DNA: TGTGCCAGCAGTTACAGGGGAACCGGAAACACCATATATTTT.

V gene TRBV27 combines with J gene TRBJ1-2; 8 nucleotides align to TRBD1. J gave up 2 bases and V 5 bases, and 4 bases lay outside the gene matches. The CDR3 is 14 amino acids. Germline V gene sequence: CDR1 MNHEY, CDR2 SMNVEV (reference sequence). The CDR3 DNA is TGTGCCAGCAGTACCCGACAGGGGAACTATGGCTACACCTTC. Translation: CASSTRQGNYGYTF.